This T cell receptor beta chain emerged from a study of blood T cell repertoires in COVID-19. Germline values: CDR1 MGHDK, CDR2 SYGVNS. The V end was cut by 1 base, the J end by 9 bases, with 10 bases between. The length of the CDR3 is 14 residues. Clones were sequenced by immunoSEQ multiplex PCR, and TCRdb holds only the in-frame ones, with some missing. The table has about 110,000 clones, 69% seen once; the top ten hold approximately 5.9%. The sequenced sample was peripheral blood. The gene calls are TRBV25-1 and TRBJ1-6; no reliable D call. The sequence was collected from a man of 80 years or more with acute or convalescent COVID-19. The CDR3, as DNA: TGTGCCAGCAGTGAATCTAAGAGATCTTCACCCCTCCACTTT. Its translation: CASSESKRSSPLHF.